This T cell receptor (beta chain) was identified during a study of CD8+ T cells in alopecia areata. Overall study findings and caveats: TCR sharing across patients was less clear than in mice, possibly HLA-related. Scalp and blood retained many expanded lesional clones during tofacitinib. Scalp clonality and expanded CD8+ clones among the top 100 fell significantly with tofacitinib.

CDR1 and CDR2 (germline): MGHDK, SYGVNS. This CDR3 contains 16 residues. Trimming cost V 7 bases and J 2 bases, with 21 bases left between them. Treatment indicated: oral pan-JAK inhibitor, 5-10 mg twice daily. Obtained from alopecia areata patients were lesional scalp punch biopsies along with peripheral blood. It was cDNA, reverse transcribed from extracted RNA, that served as the sequencing template. This table comes from immunoSEQ multiplex PCR, and its TCRdb copy is limited to in-frame clones, with some not included. The table records around 120,000 clones, around 60% of them present only once. This clone has a handful of counts. Its target is not known.

The chain combines TRBV25-1 with TRBJ2-7, with TRBD1 as a possible D gene (5 bases). The starting material was CD4+ T cells sorted from blood, obtained at week 4, from a patient treated with tofacitinib. The receptor was derived from a human donor with alopecia areata. CDR3 region: CASIPPYRCLPYEQYF. CDR3 DNA: TGTGCCAGCATACCTCCTTACAGGTGCCTGCCCTACGAGCAGTACTTC.